What follows are 20 T cell receptor beta chains derived from one specimen sequenced in a study of T cell responses to AZD1222 COVID-19 vaccine (dated by TCRdb to 2020 to 2022). Receptors were amplified or captured by the immunoSEQ multiplex PCR assay. TCRdb re-hosts the immuneACCESS table, in-frame sequences only. Its copies lack some clones; in the studies checked, an unresolved V gene accounts for under half of them, and the cause for the rest is not known. This sample has 150,000 to 200,000 clones in its table, and 85% to 90% of those were observed once. Roughly 5% of the sample goes to the ten largest clones. This sample's time point label indicates: baseline before first vaccination. Sequenced material: peripheral blood, taken on day 0 of AZD1222 vaccination. The receptors come from an adult in good health.

The gene calls are TRBV27 and TRBJ1-1, with TRBD1 as a possible D gene (6 bases). Germline CDR1 and CDR2: MNHEY and SMNVEV (reference sequence). This CDR3 comprises 17 residues. The V and J ends lost 6 bases and 0 bases respectively, with 20 bases between them. The CDR3 loop reads CASRPSPGHSMNTEAFF. DNA of the CDR3: TGTGCCAGCAGGCCTTCACCGGGACACTCCATGAACACTGAAGCTTTCTTT.

The chain uses TRBV6-5 and TRBJ1-5; D gene unclear. From germline, CDR1 is MNHEY and CDR2 SVGAGI. This CDR3 is 13 amino acids long. V lost 7 bases and J 5 bases, leaving 12 bases between the germline ends. The CDR3, as DNA: TGTGCCAGCAAAGGTCGGCAAGATCAGCCCCAGCATTTT. This translates into CASKGRQDQPQHF.

The V gene is TRBV28, the J gene TRBJ2-1; D is unresolved. The CDR3 runs to 16 residues. Germline values: CDR1 MDHEN, CDR2 SYDVKM. The germline V and J ends were trimmed by 5 bases and 0 bases, with 14 bases remaining between them. CDR3 residues: CASSPRGGFSYNEQFF. The CDR3 DNA reads TGTGCCAGCAGTCCCCGAGGCGGCTTCTCCTACAATGAGCAGTTCTTC.

V usage is TRBV6-5 and J usage is TRBJ2-7, with TRBD1 identical over 7 bases. Germline CDR1 MNHEY, CDR2 SVGAGI. This CDR3 is 14 amino acids long. V dropped 7 bases and J dropped 0; count of bases not matched to a gene: 6. CDR3 sequence (DNA): TGTGCCAGCAAGAAATCAGGGGGCTCCTACGAGCAGTACTTC. It encodes CASKKSGGSYEQYF.

CDR3 DNA sequence: TGTGCCAGCAGCCCACAGGGCAATCAGCCCCAGCATTTT. Translating gives CASSPQGNQPQHF. The rearrangement joins TRBV7-9 to TRBJ1-5; possible D gene TRBD1, 5 bases. V was trimmed by 5 bases and J by 2 bases, leaving 7 bases between them. The CDR3 is 13 amino acids. Germline loops: CDR1 SEHNR, CDR2 FQNEAQ (reference sequence).

This chain joins TRBV6-1 and TRBJ1-4; D is perhaps TRBD1 (6 bases). Germline assignment: CDR1 MNHNS and CDR2 SASEGT. CDR3 length: 14 amino acids. V lost 1 base, J lost 7 bases, and 10 bases lay in between. CDR3 region: CASSEGGASEKLFF. The CDR3 DNA reads as TGTGCCAGCAGTGAAGGGGGGGCGAGTGAAAAACTGTTTTTT.

V usage is TRBV28 and J usage is TRBJ1-2, with D unclear. V was clipped by 6 bases and J by 8 bases, with 10 bases between them. The length of the CDR3 is 11 residues. CDR1 and CDR2 (germline): MDHEN, SYDVKM. DNA of the CDR3: TGTGCCAGCAGCCGGTGGAGCGGCTACACCTTC. Amino acids: CASSRWSGYTF.

J is TRBJ1-2 and V is TRBV7-2; D is unresolved. Trimming pared 5 bases from V and 1 base from J, leaving 11 bases between. This CDR3 region has 14 residues. The germline CDR1 and CDR2 sequences are SGHTA and FQGNSA. CDR3 amino acids: CASSTPGDNYGYTF. The CDR3, as DNA: TGTGCCAGCAGCACTCCGGGAGATAACTATGGCTACACCTTC.

The chain links TRBV27 to TRBJ1-5; perhaps TRBD1 as D (6 bases). The CDR3 sequence is 15 residues long. The germline V gene encodes CDR1 MNHEY and CDR2 SMNVEV (reference sequence). Trimming stripped 3 bases from V and 2 bases from J, with 11 bases between. The DNA of the CDR3 is TGTGCCAGCAGTTTTAGGGGGATTCGCAATCAGCCCCAGCATTTT. The encoded protein is CASSFRGIRNQPQHF.

The chain is built from TRBV14 and TRBJ1-2; D unresolved. V was pared by 0 bases and J by 8 bases, with 16 bases between. The CDR3 length is 15 residues. CDR1 SGHDN and CDR2 FVKESK come from the germline V gene. The CDR3 region has the DNA TGTGCCAGCAGCCAAGAGCTTCACTCCCTGGGGGGCTACACCTTC. Encoded protein: CASSQELHSLGGYTF.

V gene TRBV27 combines with J gene TRBJ2-7; D unresolved. Per the germline V gene, CDR1 is MNHEY and CDR2 is SMNVEV (reference sequence). The CDR3 sequence is 13 residues long. The ends were cut back, 4 bases at V and 4 bases at J, with 11 bases in the middle. Here the CDR3 reads CASSSRPSYEQYF. DNA of the CDR3: TGTGCCAGCAGTTCGCGTCCGTCTTACGAGCAGTACTTC.

On this clone itself: Other DNA sequences in this specimen translate into the identical CDR3. V and J are TRBV30 and TRBJ1-2; 7 bases are shared with TRBD1. After removal of 2 bases from V and 4 bases from J, the junction contained 4 bases not matched to a gene. Germline V gene lookup returns CDR1 GTSNPN and CDR2 SVGIG (reference sequence). This CDR3 contains 13 residues. This chain's CDR3 is CAWSLTGAYGYTF. The CDR3 DNA sequence: TGTGCCTGGAGTCTTACAGGGGCCTATGGCTACACCTTC.

As for this clone: The sample carries other DNA sequences with the same CDR3. The chain links TRBV28 to TRBJ1-2; no definite D call. Germline CDR1 reads MDHEN; CDR2 reads SYDVKM. The CDR3 contains 13 residues. V was clipped by 6 bases and J by 3 bases, with 11 bases between them. As DNA, the CDR3 is TGTGCCAGCAGCTTAGGGAGGGACTATGGCTACACCTTC. It yields the protein CASSLGRDYGYTF.

The genes are TRBV6-2 or TRBV6-3 and TRBJ2-1, with 11 bases that match TRBD1. The length of the CDR3 is 19 residues. Germline assignment: CDR1 MNHEY and CDR2 SVGEGT. With V trimmed by 4 bases and J by 3 bases, 14 bases remained unmatched. DNA for the CDR3: TGTGCCAGCAGTTTAAATTCCGGGACAGGGGGAAGAAACTACAATGAGCAGTTCTTC. Amino acids: CASSLNSGTGGRNYNEQFF.

The rearrangement joins TRBV7-9 to TRBJ1-1; unclear D gene. Looked up from germline, CDR1 is SEHNR and CDR2 is FQNEAQ (reference sequence). The V end was cut by 1 base, the J end by 11 bases, with 11 bases between. This CDR3 spans 12 amino acids. Written as DNA, the CDR3 is TGTGCCAGCAGCTTAGTACCCGCGGAGGCTTTCTTT. It translates to CASSLVPAEAFF.

The J gene is TRBJ2-1, the V gene TRBV7-2; D gene uncertain. Between the trimmed V and J ends, which lost 1 base and 1 base, there was a span of 11 bases. The CDR3 is 16 amino acids. Per germline, CDR1 SGHTA and CDR2 FQGNSA. CDR3 sequence reads: CASSLEPPYSYNEQFF. CDR3 in DNA: TGTGCCAGCAGCTTAGAACCCCCCTATTCCTACAATGAGCAGTTCTTC.

This sequence joins TRBV7-8 and TRBJ2-2, with 8 bases lining up with TRBD1. The CDR3 is 15 residues long. Per the germline V gene, CDR1 is SGHVS and CDR2 is FQNEAQ. The J segment lost 4 bases and the V segment lost 5 bases, leaving 6 bases of the junction unmatched. CDR3 protein: CASSTRDRGTGELFF. Here the CDR3 DNA reads TGTGCCAGCAGCACGAGAGACAGGGGCACCGGGGAGCTGTTTTTT.

The chain uses TRBV5-7 and TRBJ1-1, with D possibly matching TRBD1 (5 bases). TRBV5-7 is reported as an ORF; its role is uncertain. CDR3 length equals 17 residues. Trimming took 3 bases from V and 8 from J, leaving 26 bases between them. The CDR3 loop is CASSWGGTGCLVGEAFF. The CDR3 DNA sequence: TGTGCCAGCAGCTGGGGGGGTACCGGGTGTCTAGTTGGGGAAGCTTTCTTT.

The chain combines TRBV28 with TRBJ2-7, with 8 positions matching TRBD2. The CDR3 has 15 residues. CDR1 and CDR2 from the germline V gene are MDHEN and SYDVKM. Trimming at V came to 10 bases and at J to 5 bases, leaving 16 bases not matched to a gene. CDR3 DNA: TGTGCCACCAACAGCGATAGCGGGATTTTGAACGAGCAGTACTTC. It yields the protein CATNSDSGILNEQYF.

CDR3 bases: TGTGCCATCAGTGAAGGGGACTCGGAGACCCAGTACTTC. Translated: CAISEGDSETQYF. The V and J genes are TRBV10-3 and TRBJ2-5; weak D call: TRBD2 (6 bases). Germline loops: CDR1 ENHRY, CDR2 SYGVKD. Trimming cost V 3 bases and J 5 bases, with 10 bases left between them. This CDR3 contains 13 residues.